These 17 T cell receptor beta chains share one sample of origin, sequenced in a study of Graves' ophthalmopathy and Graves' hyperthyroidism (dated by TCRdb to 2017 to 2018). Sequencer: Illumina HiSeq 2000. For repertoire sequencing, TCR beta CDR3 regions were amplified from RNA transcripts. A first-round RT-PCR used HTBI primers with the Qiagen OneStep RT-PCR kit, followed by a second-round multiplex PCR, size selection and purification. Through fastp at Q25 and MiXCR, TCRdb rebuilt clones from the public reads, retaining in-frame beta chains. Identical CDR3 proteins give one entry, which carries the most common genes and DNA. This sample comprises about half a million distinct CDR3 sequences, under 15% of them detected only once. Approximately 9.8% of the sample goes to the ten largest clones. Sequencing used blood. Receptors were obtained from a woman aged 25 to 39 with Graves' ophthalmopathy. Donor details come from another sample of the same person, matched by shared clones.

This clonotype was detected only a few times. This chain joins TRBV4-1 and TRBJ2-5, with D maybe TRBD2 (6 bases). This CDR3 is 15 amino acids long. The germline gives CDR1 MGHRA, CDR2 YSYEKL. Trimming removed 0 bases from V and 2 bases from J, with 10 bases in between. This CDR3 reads CASSQDGAGQETQYF. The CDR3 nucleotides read TGCGCCAGCAGCCAAGATGGGGCGGGACAAGAGACCCAGTACTTC.

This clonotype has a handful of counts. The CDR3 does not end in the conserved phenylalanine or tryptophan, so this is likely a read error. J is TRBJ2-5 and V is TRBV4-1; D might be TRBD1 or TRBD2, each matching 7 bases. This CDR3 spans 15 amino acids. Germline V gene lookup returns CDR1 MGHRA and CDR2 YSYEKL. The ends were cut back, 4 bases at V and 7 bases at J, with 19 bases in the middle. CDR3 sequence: CASSREGGGAGTQYL. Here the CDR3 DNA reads TGCGCCAGCAGCCGAGAGGGAGGGGGCGCAGGGACCCAGTACTTG.

In DNA form, the CDR3 reads TGTGCCAGCAGTAATCTCCCCGGGACAGACTATAACTATGGCTACACCTTC. This codes for CASSNLPGTDYNYGYTF. V gene TRBV6-1 combines with J gene TRBJ1-2; 7 bases map to TRBD1. Losses at the gene ends were 5 bases for V and 1 base for J; bases not matched to a gene: 13. This CDR3 is 17 amino acids long. CDR1 MNHNS and CDR2 SASEGT come from the germline V gene.

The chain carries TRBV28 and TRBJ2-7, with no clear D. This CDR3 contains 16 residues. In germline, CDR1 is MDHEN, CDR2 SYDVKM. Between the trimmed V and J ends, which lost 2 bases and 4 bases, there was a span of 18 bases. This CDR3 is CASSLPQSAKGYEQYF. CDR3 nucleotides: TGTGCCAGCAGTTTACCCCAGAGTGCTAAGGGTTACGAGCAGTACTTC.

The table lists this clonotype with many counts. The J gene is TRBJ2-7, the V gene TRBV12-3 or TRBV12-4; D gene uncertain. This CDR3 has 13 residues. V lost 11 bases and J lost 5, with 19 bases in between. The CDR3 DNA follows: TGTGCCGCCACAAACGATTTACTCGACGAGCAGTACTTC. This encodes CAATNDLLDEQYF.

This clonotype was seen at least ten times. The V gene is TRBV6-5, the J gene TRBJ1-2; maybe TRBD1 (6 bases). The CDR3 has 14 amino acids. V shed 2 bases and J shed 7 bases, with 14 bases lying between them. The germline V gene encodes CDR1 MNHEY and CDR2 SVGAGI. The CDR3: CASSYGRGESGYTF. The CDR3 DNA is TGTGCCAGCAGTTACGGGAGGGGGGAGAGTGGCTACACCTTC.

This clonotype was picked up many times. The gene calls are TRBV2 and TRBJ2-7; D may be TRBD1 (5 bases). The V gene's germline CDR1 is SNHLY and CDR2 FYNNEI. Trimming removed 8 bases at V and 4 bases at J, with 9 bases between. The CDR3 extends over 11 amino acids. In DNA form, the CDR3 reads TGTGCCAGCGCGCAGGGTTACGAGCAGTACTTC. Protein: CASAQGYEQYF.

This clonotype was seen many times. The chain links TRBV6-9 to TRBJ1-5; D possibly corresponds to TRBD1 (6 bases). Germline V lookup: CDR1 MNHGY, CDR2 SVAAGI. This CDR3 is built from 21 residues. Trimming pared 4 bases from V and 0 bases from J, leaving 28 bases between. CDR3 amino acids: CASSSPGTRVRRGYSNQPQHF. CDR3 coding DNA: TGTGCCAGCAGTTCGCCAGGGACAAGGGTTCGTAGGGGATATAGCAATCAGCCCCAGCATTTT.

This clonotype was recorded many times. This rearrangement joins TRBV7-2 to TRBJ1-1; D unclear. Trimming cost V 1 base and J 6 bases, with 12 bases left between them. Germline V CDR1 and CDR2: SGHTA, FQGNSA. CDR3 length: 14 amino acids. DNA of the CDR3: TGTGCCAGCAGCTTAGACTGGGCTTACCCTGAAGCTTTCTTT. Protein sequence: CASSLDWAYPEAFF.

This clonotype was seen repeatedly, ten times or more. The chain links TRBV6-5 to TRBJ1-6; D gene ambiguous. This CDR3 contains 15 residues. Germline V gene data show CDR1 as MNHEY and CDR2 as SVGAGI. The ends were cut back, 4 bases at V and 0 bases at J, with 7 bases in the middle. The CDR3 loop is CASSSRSSYNSPLHF. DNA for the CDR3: TGTGCCAGCAGTTCTCGGAGCTCCTATAATTCACCCCTCCACTTT.

The CDR3 nucleotides read TGTGCCAGCACCGAGTTGAGTTCGGGCTTCTACGAGCAGTACTTC. This gives the protein CASTELSSGFYEQYF. This sequence joins TRBV28 and TRBJ2-7, with D hard to call. This CDR3 comprises 15 residues. Trimming removed 7 bases at V and 3 bases at J, with 19 bases between. CDR1 and CDR2 from the germline V gene are MDHEN and SYDVKM.

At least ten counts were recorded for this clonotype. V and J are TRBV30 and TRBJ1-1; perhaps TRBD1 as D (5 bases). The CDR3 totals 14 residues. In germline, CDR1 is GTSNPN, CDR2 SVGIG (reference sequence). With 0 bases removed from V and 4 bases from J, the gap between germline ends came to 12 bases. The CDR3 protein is CAWSVRGRGTEAFF. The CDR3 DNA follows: TGTGCCTGGAGTGTAAGGGGTAGGGGCACTGAAGCTTTCTTT.

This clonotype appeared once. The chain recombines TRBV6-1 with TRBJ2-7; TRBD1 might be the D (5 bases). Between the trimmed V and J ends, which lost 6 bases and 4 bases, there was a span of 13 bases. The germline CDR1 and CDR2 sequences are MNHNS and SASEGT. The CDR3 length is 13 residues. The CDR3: CASSEQRQYEQYF. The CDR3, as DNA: TGTGCCAGCAGCGAGCAACGACAGTACGAGCAGTACTTC.

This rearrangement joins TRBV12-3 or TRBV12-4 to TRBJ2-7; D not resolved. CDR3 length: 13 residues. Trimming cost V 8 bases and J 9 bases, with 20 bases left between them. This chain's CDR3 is CASGPGWSNAQYF. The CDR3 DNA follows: TGTGCCAGCGGGCCCGGTTGGTCAAACGCGCAGTACTTC.

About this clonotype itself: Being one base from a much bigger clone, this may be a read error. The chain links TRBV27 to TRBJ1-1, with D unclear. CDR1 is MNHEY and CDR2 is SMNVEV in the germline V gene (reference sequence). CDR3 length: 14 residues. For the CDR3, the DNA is TGTGCCAACAGCCCTGGGATAGAGAACACTGAAACTTTCTTT. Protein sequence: CANSPGIENTETFF.

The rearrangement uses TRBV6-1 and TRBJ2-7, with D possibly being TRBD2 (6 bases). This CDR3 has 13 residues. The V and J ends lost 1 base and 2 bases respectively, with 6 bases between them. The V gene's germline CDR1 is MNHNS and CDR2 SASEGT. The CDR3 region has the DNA TGTGCCAGCAGTGAAGGGGAGGCCTACGAGCAGTACTTC. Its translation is CASSEGEAYEQYF.

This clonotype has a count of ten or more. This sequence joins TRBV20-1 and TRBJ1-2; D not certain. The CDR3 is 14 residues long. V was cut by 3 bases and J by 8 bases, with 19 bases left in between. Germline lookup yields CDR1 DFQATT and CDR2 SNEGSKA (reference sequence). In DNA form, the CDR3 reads TGCAGTGCTAGGCTGCAGCCACCCATGGGGGGCTACACCTTC. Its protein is CSARLQPPMGGYTF.